The rows below give T cell receptor beta chains drawn from one sample of a study of OX40 agonist ivuxolimab in advanced cancers. Here immunoSEQ multiplex PCR was the method, and the copy in TCRdb shows in-frame clones only, minus some. The sample shows roughly 50,000 clones, roughly 86% of them seen only once. The sequenced sample was CD4+ or CD8+ T cells sorted from blood, obtained in a trial of the OX40 agonist ivuxolimab. These receptors were taken from an adult with an advanced solid tumor such as melanoma, head and neck, liver or kidney cancer. CDR3s include the opening cysteine and the closing phenylalanine or tryptophan. The order of the fields is clone size, D gene, V gene, J gene, CDR3 protein, CDR3 DNA. A D gene is named only where the DNA matches it firmly. The size entry is marked missing in some rows and otherwise reads once, few, many or a size class.

few,NA,TRBV27,TRBJ1-4,CASSFRVGEKLFF,TGTGCCAGCAGTTTCCGGGTTGGGGAAAAACTGTTTTTT
NA,NA,TRBV6-5,TRBJ1-1,CASSYSGARGTEAFF,TGTGCCAGCAGTTACTCAGGGGCCAGGGGCACTGAAGCTTTCTTT
NA,TRBD1,TRBV19,TRBJ1-5,CASSGLTGAANQPQHF,TGTGCCAGTAGTGGGTTGACAGGGGCTGCAAATCAGCCCCAGCATTTT
NA,TRBD1,TRBV18,TRBJ2-4,CASSRISGTGGAGAKNIQYF,TGTGCCAGCTCTCGAATCTCCGGGACAGGGGGCGCTGGGGCCAAAAACATTCAGTACTTC
NA,TRBD1,TRBV6-5,TRBJ2-5,CASRPDRAAWETQYF,TGTGCCAGCAGACCCGACAGGGCGGCTTGGGAGACCCAGTACTTC
NA,NA,TRBV5-1,TRBJ2-7,CASSLVEGSKSYEQYF,TGCGCCAGCAGCTTGGTAGAGGGGAGCAAGTCCTACGAGCAGTACTTC
NA,NA,TRBV11-3,TRBJ1-5,CASSLDNTVPQPQHF,TGTGCCAGCAGCTTAGATAACACGGTCCCTCAGCCCCAGCATTTT
NA,TRBD1,TRBV20-1,TRBJ1-2,CSAWTGDGYTF,TGCAGTGCCTGGACAGGCGATGGCTACACCTTC
NA,TRBD1,TRBV4-1,TRBJ2-2,CASSETGGTGELFF,TGCGCCAGCAGCGAAACAGGGGGCACCGGGGAGCTGTTTTTT
NA,NA,TRBV19,TRBJ1-1,CASSIQGADTEAFF,TGTGCCAGTAGTATACAAGGGGCGGATACTGAAGCTTTCTTT
few,NA,TRBV6-6,TRBJ2-3,CASSYSPGGTDTQYF,TGTGCCAGCAGTTACTCGCCCGGGGGCACAGATACGCAGTATTTT
NA,TRBD2,TRBV4-2,TRBJ2-2,CASSQGLAGGTGELFF,TGTGCCAGCAGCCAAGGCCTAGCGGGGGGCACCGGGGAGCTGTTTTTT
NA,TRBD1,TRBV11-3,TRBJ2-1,CASSQTGDYNEQFF,TGTGCCAGCAGCCAAACAGGGGACTACAATGAGCAGTTCTTC
few,NA,TRBV25-1,TRBJ1-1,CASSGRSTEAFF,TGTGCCAGCAGTGGACGGTCCACTGAAGCTTTCTTT
NA,NA,TRBV28,TRBJ1-1,CASSLKKRGAFF,TGTGCCAGCAGTTTAAAGAAGAGGGGTGCTTTCTTT
NA,NA,TRBV27,TRBJ2-5,CASSLRRGETQYF,TGTGCCAGCAGTTTGAGGAGGGGGGAGACCCAGTACTTC
few,TRBD1,TRBV11-2,TRBJ2-7,CASSLDRVGSYEQYF,TGTGCCAGCAGCCTAGACAGGGTCGGCTCCTACGAGCAGTACTTC
NA,NA,TRBV6-5,TRBJ2-7,CASRGGTYEQYF,TGTGCCAGCAGGGGGGGAACCTACGAGCAGTACTTC
NA,NA,TRBV28,TRBJ1-1,CASSSGERKGGAFF,TGTGCCAGCAGTTCGGGGGAACGGAAAGGCGGCGCTTTCTTT
NA,TRBD1,TRBV4-1,TRBJ2-7,CASTTGPGGSYEQYF,TGCGCCAGCACCACCGGACCAGGGGGCTCCTACGAGCAGTACTTC
NA,TRBD1,TRBV4-3,TRBJ2-7,CASSKRAGTGIYEQYF,TGCGCCAGCAGCAAAAGAGCCGGGACAGGGATCTACGAGCAGTACTTC
few,NA,TRBV10-3,TRBJ1-1,CAIRQRDNTEAFF,TGTGCCATCAGGCAGCGGGACAACACTGAAGCTTTCTTT
NA,NA,TRBV5-1,TRBJ1-4,CASSLSRPINEKLFF,TGCGCCAGCAGCCTCTCACGTCCTATTAATGAAAAACTGTTTTTT
NA,NA,TRBV5-1,TRBJ2-2,CASSSTGWSTGELFF,TGCGCCAGCAGCTCGACGGGGTGGAGTACCGGGGAGCTGTTTTTT
NA,NA,TRBV6-5,TRBJ1-2,CASSYSGKGYTF,TGTGCCAGCAGTTACTCGGGGAAAGGCTACACCTTC
NA,TRBD1,TRBV19,TRBJ1-1,CASRRAGGMNTEAFF,TGTGCCAGTAGGAGGGCAGGGGGCATGAACACTGAAGCTTTCTTT
NA,NA,TRBV7-9,TRBJ1-2,CASSLARGVDNYGYTF,TGTGCCAGCAGCTTAGCGAGAGGGGTTGATAACTATGGCTACACCTTC
medium-sized,NA,TRBV18,TRBJ2-1,CASSLGPYNEQFF,TGTGCCAGCTCACTAGGACCCTACAATGAGCAGTTCTTC
NA,NA,TRBV29-1,TRBJ1-2,CSVDQGNGYTF,TGCAGCGTTGACCAGGGCAATGGCTACACCTTC
NA,NA,TRBV9,TRBJ1-2,CASSVDRRANYGYTF,TGTGCCAGCAGCGTAGATCGCAGGGCTAACTATGGCTACACCTTC
few,TRBD1,TRBV10-3,TRBJ2-1,CAISDGTGAGDEQFF,TGTGCCATCAGTGATGGGACAGGGGCCGGGGATGAGCAGTTCTTC
NA,NA,TRBV7-2,TRBJ2-1,CASSLINEQFF,TGTGCCAGCAGCTTAATTAATGAGCAGTTCTTC
NA,TRBD1,TRBV10-3,TRBJ1-1,CAIMTGGKTEAFF,TGTGCCATCATGACAGGGGGAAAAACTGAAGCTTTCTTT
NA,NA,TRBV19,TRBJ2-1,CASNPGAGNEQFF,TGTGCCAGTAATCCGGGAGCGGGTAATGAGCAGTTCTTC
NA,NA,TRBV19,TRBJ2-1,CASSIDGSAILQEQFF,TGTGCCAGTAGTATAGACGGTAGTGCTATCCTCCAGGAGCAGTTCTTC
NA,TRBD1,TRBV7-9,TRBJ1-5,CASSRTGDSNQPQHF,TGTGCCAGCAGCCGGACAGGTGATAGCAATCAGCCCCAGCATTTT
medium-sized,NA,TRBV4-1,TRBJ2-5,CASSQVRGETQYF,TGCGCCAGCAGCCAAGTAAGGGGGGAGACCCAGTACTTC
NA,TRBD1,TRBV6-1,TRBJ1-5,CASSGDRGRQPQHF,TGTGCCAGCAGCGGGGACAGGGGGCGACAGCCCCAGCATTTT
few,TRBD1,TRBV5-4,TRBJ1-2,CASSPGDRGHGYTF,TGTGCCAGCAGCCCGGGGGACAGGGGGCATGGCTACACCTTC
NA,TRBD2,TRBV7-2,TRBJ2-7,CASSLEGLAVYEQYF,TGTGCCAGCAGCTTAGAGGGACTAGCGGTTTACGAGCAGTACTTC
NA,TRBD2,TRBV4-2,TRBJ2-1,CASSQGAGTSAHNEQFF,TGTGCCAGCAGCCAAGGGGCCGGGACTAGCGCACACAATGAGCAGTTCTTC
once,NA,TRBV5-1,TRBJ1-1,CASSPMGGNTEAFF,TGCGCCAGCAGCCCGATGGGGGGGAACACTGAAGCTTTCTTT
NA,TRBD2,TRBV4-1,TRBJ2-7,CASSQRGEYEQYF,TGCGCCAGCAGTCAGCGGGGGGAATACGAGCAGTACTTC
NA,NA,TRBV5-4,TRBJ2-3,CASSFIGGADTQYF,TGTGCCAGCAGCTTCATCGGGGGCGCAGATACGCAGTATTTT
NA,NA,TRBV5-1,TRBJ1-1,CASSPGGRAAEAFF,TGCGCCAGCAGCCCGGGGGGACGGGCGGCTGAAGCTTTCTTT
NA,NA,TRBV27,TRBJ2-2,CASSFRTTTGELFF,TGTGCCAGCAGTTTCCGGACCACCACCGGGGAGCTGTTTTTT
NA,NA,TRBV2,TRBJ2-6,CAIRSGSGANVLTF,TGTGCCATCAGATCAGGTTCTGGGGCCAACGTCCTGACTTTC
medium-sized,TRBD2,TRBV18,TRBJ2-5,CASSPLQAGGQETQYF,TGTGCCAGCTCACCCCTTCAAGCGGGAGGGCAAGAGACCCAGTACTTC
NA,NA,TRBV23-1,TRBJ1-1,CASSIAGGRPNTEAFF,TGCGCCAGCAGTATCGCGGGGGGGCGGCCGAACACTGAAGCTTTCTTT
NA,NA,TRBV7-2,TRBJ1-4,CASSWEQFNEKLFF,TGTGCCAGCAGCTGGGAACAGTTCAATGAAAAACTGTTTTTT
NA,NA,TRBV6-5,TRBJ2-7,CASKGQPRYEQYF,TGTGCCAGCAAAGGACAGCCTCGCTACGAGCAGTACTTC
NA,NA,TRBV6-5,TRBJ1-1,CASSYSNRGTEAFF,TGTGCCAGCAGTTACTCGAATAGGGGAACTGAAGCTTTCTTT
NA,TRBD1,TRBV19,TRBJ1-1,CASSMGQGVTEAFF,TGTGCCAGTAGTATGGGACAGGGGGTCACTGAAGCTTTCTTT
NA,TRBD2,TRBV19,TRBJ2-1,CASSIRPAGGAYNEQFF,TGTGCCAGTAGTATACGGCCGGCGGGGGGGGCCTACAATGAGCAGTTCTTC
NA,TRBD2,TRBV7-3,TRBJ2-2,CASSLGRDSTNTGELFF,TGTGCCAGCAGCTTAGGGAGGGACTCCACGAACACCGGGGAGCTGTTTTTT
NA,TRBD1,TRBV9,TRBJ1-1,CASSAHPTGGFTEAFF,TGTGCCAGCAGCGCCCACCCGACAGGGGGGTTCACTGAAGCTTTCTTT
NA,TRBD2,TRBV2,TRBJ2-7,CASGGLQVSYEQYF,TGTGCCAGCGGGGGACTACAGGTCTCCTACGAGCAGTACTTC
NA,NA,TRBV12-5,TRBJ1-3,CASGLVDGQSGNTIYF,TGTGCTAGTGGTTTGGTGGACGGCCAATCTGGAAACACCATATATTTT
NA,NA,TRBV11-2,TRBJ1-2,CASRRPGRGGDGYTF,TGTGCCAGCAGACGACCGGGGCGGGGTGGGGATGGCTACACCTTC